These 16 T cell receptor beta chains came from one sample sequenced in a study of CD8 T cells in Susac syndrome. RNA, at about 0.45 to 1 ug, was reverse transcribed with random hexamers. TCRdb analysed the immunoSEQ multiplex PCR reads with MiXCR anew, one entry per CDR3 protein. The data show 150,000 to 200,000 distinct CDR3 sequences, with 80% to 95% seen just once and over 0.11% held by the top ten. The sample taken for sequencing was CD4+ T cells from PBMCs. These receptors originate from a human donor in good health.

This clonotype was seen just once. V is TRBV18 and J is TRBJ1-1, with 8 bases matching TRBD1. The CDR3 contains 17 residues. Germline assignment: CDR1 KGHSH and CDR2 LQKENI. V trimming: 6 bases; J trimming: 5 bases; junction bases outside the gene matches: 17. As DNA, the CDR3 is TGTGCCAGCTCCCAGGGGACAGGCGGCTTCGGGGGAACTGAAGCTTTCTTT. It specifies CASSQGTGGFGGTEAFF.

The rearrangement joins TRBV9 to TRBJ1-1, with 7 nucleotides matching TRBD1. CDR1 and CDR2 (germline): SGDLS, YYNGEE. The junction had 8 bases not matched to a gene; V was cut back by 7 bases and J by 5 bases. The CDR3 has 13 amino acids. The CDR3: CASAQGVGTEAFF. Written as DNA, the CDR3 is TGTGCCAGCGCCCAGGGGGTAGGGACTGAAGCTTTCTTT.

The V and J genes are TRBV18 and TRBJ2-3; D gene uncertain. Trimming left V 2 bases short and J 0 bases short, with 3 bases between. This CDR3 has 13 residues. Germline V gives CDR1 KGHSH, CDR2 LQKENI. The CDR3 sequence is CASSPVSTDTQYF. The CDR3 DNA reads as TGTGCCAGCTCACCAGTCAGCACAGATACGCAGTATTTT.

CDR3 loop: CASSAIGTGGSPLHF. The CDR3 DNA sequence: TGTGCCAGCAGTGCGATCGGGACAGGGGGTTCACCCCTCCACTTT. The chain employs TRBV6-1 and TRBJ1-6, with TRBD1 identical over 11 bases. The CDR3 spans 15 residues. CDR1 MNHNS and CDR2 SASEGT come from the germline V gene. The ends lost 4 bases at V and 9 bases at J; junction bases unmatched: 5.

The chain carries TRBV29-1 and TRBJ2-5; 8 bases align to TRBD1. With 6 bases clipped from V and 4 bases from J, the junction kept 7 bases outside the gene matches. CDR3 size: 13 residues. CDR1 SQVTM and CDR2 ANQGSEA come from the germline V gene. This CDR3 is CSVGTGQGETQYF. In DNA form, the CDR3 reads TGCAGCGTGGGTACCGGACAGGGAGAGACCCAGTACTTC. The entire variable domain, with the rest obtained from reference TRBV29-1 and TRBJ2-5, is as follows: SAVISQKPSRDICQRGTSLTIQCQVDSQVTMMFWYRQQPGQSLTLIATANQGSEATYESGFVIDKFPISRPNLTFSTLTVSNMSPEDSSIYLCSVGTGQGETQYFGPGTRLLVL.

V and J are TRBV10-3 and TRBJ1-2, with 8 bases aligning to TRBD1. The junction had 4 bases not matched to a gene; V was cut back by 0 bases and J by 4 bases. Germline values: CDR1 ENHRY, CDR2 SYGVKD. The CDR3 contains 15 residues. DNA for the CDR3: TGTGCCATCAGTGAGTCGGGACAGGACCTCTATGGCTACACCTTC. This encodes CAISESGQDLYGYTF.

The chain is built from TRBV6-5 and TRBJ2-7, with D possibly being TRBD1 (5 bases). Germline CDR1 MNHEY, CDR2 SVGAGI. This CDR3 contains 17 residues. Trimming pared 0 bases from V and 3 bases from J, leaving 18 bases between. CDR3: CASSYSNLAGMVYEQYF. In DNA, the CDR3 is TGTGCCAGCAGTTACTCGAACCTGGCAGGGATGGTCTACGAGCAGTACTTC.

The chain is built from TRBV29-1 and TRBJ2-3; 8 bases are a match to TRBD2. V was pared by 4 bases and J by 3 bases, with 3 bases of the junction left unmatched. The length of the CDR3 is 13 residues. Germline V gene sequence: CDR1 SQVTM, CDR2 ANQGSEA. CDR3 protein: CSVGRGGTDTQYF. Written as DNA, the CDR3 is TGCAGCGTTGGTCGGGGGGGGACAGATACGCAGTATTTT.

The gene calls are TRBV20-1 and TRBJ1-6, with 11 bases matching TRBD1. V shed 6 bases and J 7 bases; nucleotides not matched to a gene: 5. Germline V gene lookup returns CDR1 DFQATT and CDR2 SNEGSKA (reference sequence). The CDR3 contains 14 residues. Here the CDR3 reads CSAGTGGPNSPLHF. In DNA form, the CDR3 reads TGCAGTGCCGGGACAGGGGGTCCGAATTCACCCCTCCACTTT.

The chain combines TRBV6-5 with TRBJ2-1; 7 bases are a match to TRBD2. Germline CDR1 reads MNHEY; CDR2 reads SVGAGI. The V segment lost 0 bases and the J segment 4 bases; nucleotides outside the gene matches: 9. This CDR3 region has 17 residues. The CDR3 coding sequence is TGTGCCAGCAGTTACTCCCCCCCTAGCGGAGTTTACAATGAGCAGTTCTTC. This translates into CASSYSPPSGVYNEQFF.

This rearrangement joins TRBV3-1 to TRBJ1-1; no clear D. The germline V and J ends were trimmed by 5 bases and 2 bases, with 12 bases remaining between them. Germline V gene sequence: CDR1 LGHDT, CDR2 YNNKEL (reference sequence). The CDR3 runs 14 residues. CDR3 residues: CASSSGGSNTEAFF. The DNA of the CDR3 is TGTGCCAGCAGCTCTGGAGGGTCTAACACTGAAGCTTTCTTT.

Of note for this clonotype: The junction does not match germline at one end; this may be a read error. The chain employs TRBV6-1 and TRBJ2-2, with TRBD1 as a possible D gene (7 bases). Germline CDR1 and CDR2: MNHNS and SASEGT. CDR3 size: 17 residues. The CDR3 DNA reads as TGTACCAGCAGTCGCCGACGTCAGGGGGGCGACACCGGGGAGCTGTTTTTT. Its translation: CTSSRRRQGGDTGELFF.

This sequence joins TRBV21-1 and TRBJ2-1; no DNA check was done on the table's D call, TRBD2. TRBV21-1 is classified as a pseudogene. The CDR3 sequence is 14 residues long. The DNA of the CDR3 is TGTGCCAGCAGCTCCCCGGGAGGGGAGAATGAGCAGTTCTTC. Protein: CASSSPGGENEQFF.

The CDR3 DNA reads as TGCGCCAGCAGCCAAGAAGGTAGTACCGCCAGGGGATATGGAGCTTTCTTT. Amino acids: CASSQEGSTARGYGAFF. J is TRBJ1-1 and V is TRBV4-1, with D possibly being TRBD1 (6 bases). The V gene lost 0 bases and the J gene lost 10 bases, with 24 bases spanning the gap. Germline CDR1 MGHRA, CDR2 YSYEKL. The length of the CDR3 is 17 residues.

The chain links TRBV27 to TRBJ2-7, with 7 bases lining up with TRBD1. CDR1 and CDR2 (germline): MNHEY, SMNVEV (reference sequence). CDR3 length: 15 amino acids. J lost 1 base, V lost 4 bases, and 7 bases had no gene match. The CDR3 here is CASSSAPRGSYEQYF. The CDR3 region has the DNA TGTGCCAGCAGTTCCGCCCCCAGGGGGTCCTACGAGCAGTACTTC.

The gene calls are TRBV3-1 and TRBJ2-7, with TRBD1 as a possible D gene (5 bases). The CDR3 runs to 12 residues. The V end lost 2 bases, the J end lost 6 bases, and 8 bases lay between the germline ends. Germline V gene sequence: CDR1 LGHDT, CDR2 YNNKEL (reference sequence). CDR3 DNA: TGTGCCAGCAGCCAAAGGGGTCGCGAGCAGTACTTC. This encodes CASSQRGREQYF.